This T cell receptor beta chain is from a study of response to subunit inactivated influenza vaccine. Broader study findings: The authors offered the suggestion that each seasonal influenza vaccination recruits few new T cells.

TCRdb reprocessed the RT-PCR reads via MiXCR and lists one record per CDR3 protein. The table shows about 610,000 distinct CDR3 sequences, with 11% to 15% occurring only once. CDR3 length equals 17 residues. The germline V gene encodes CDR1 SGDLS and CDR2 YYNGEE. Trimming took off 3 bases at V and 2 bases at J, with 21 bases between the two ends. A word on this clonotype: The antigen is unknown.

Sequenced here: PBMCs from blood, sampled approximately 12 days after vaccination. The TCR originated in a man aged 50 or older who received an inactivated influenza vaccine. This chain joins TRBV9 and TRBJ2-7, with D perhaps given as TRBD1 or TRBD2 (6 bases each). The CDR3, as DNA: TGTGCCAGCAGCGAGGGGGGATTTGGGGGATCCACCTACGAGCAGTACTTC. Its protein product is CASSEGGFGGSTYEQYF.